This T cell receptor (beta chain) originates from a study of blood T cell repertoires in COVID-19. On the study more broadly: Material from acute and convalescent COVID-19 was sourced from the United States, Italy and Spain.

CDR3 length equals 15 residues. Germline V gene sequence: CDR1 LGHDT, CDR2 YNNKEL (reference sequence). Comment on this clone: At one end the junction does not follow the germline gene, possibly because of a read error.

TCRdb's table, derived via immunoSEQ multiplex PCR, lists solely in-frame clones and lacks some. The sample records approximately 100,000 clones, 85% being singletons. Material: peripheral blood. The chain employs TRBV3-1 (or the pseudogene TRBV3-2) and TRBJ2-1; the D is unclear. This sequence was found in a woman in her 70s with active or convalescent COVID-19. The CDR3 DNA reads as TGTGCCAGCAGTCAAGCTGCGAGCTCCTACAATGAGCAGTTCTTC. As protein: CASSQAASSYNEQFF.